One and the same sample provided the 13 T cell receptor beta chains below, sequenced in a study of T cell responses to AZD1222 COVID-19 vaccine. Using immunoSEQ multiplex PCR, the repertoire was profiled, and TCRdb retains in-frame clones only, with some absent. The table records about 180,000 clones, around 90% of them present only once. The sample consisted of peripheral blood, taken 28 days after the second AZD1222 dose. These receptor sequences come from an adult who received the AZD1222 COVID-19 vaccine.

J is TRBJ2-3 and V is TRBV7-9; D remains unclear. Deletions cut 1 base from V and 2 bases from J, with 16 bases between. In germline, CDR1 is SEHNR, CDR2 FQNEAQ (reference sequence). The CDR3 has 17 residues. The CDR3 spells CASSLVLRLPLTDTQYF. In nucleotides, the CDR3 is TGTGCCAGCAGCTTAGTGTTGAGGCTACCCCTCACAGATACGCAGTATTTT.

The CDR3 nucleotides read TGTGCCAGCAACCGGGGACGGGGGACTAATGAAAAACTGTTTTTT. This encodes CASNRGRGTNEKLFF. This chain joins TRBV6-5 and TRBJ1-4, with a weak D call TRBD1 (5 bases). Germline V gene sequence: CDR1 MNHEY, CDR2 SVGAGI. V shed 7 bases and J shed 2 bases, with 14 bases lying between them. The CDR3 is 15 residues long.

This chain links TRBV27 with TRBJ1-1, with TRBD1 matching over 10 bases. CDR3 length: 15 residues. V trimming: 10 bases; J trimming: 5 bases; junction bases outside the gene matches: 13. From germline, CDR1 is MNHEY and CDR2 SMNVEV (reference sequence). The CDR3 reads CATYHRDRGPTEAFF. The CDR3 DNA reads as TGTGCCACTTACCACCGGGACAGGGGCCCTACTGAAGCTTTCTTT.

V and J are TRBV28 and TRBJ1-1; no reliable D call. The CDR3 is 12 amino acids. Germline CDR1 reads MDHEN; CDR2 reads SYDVKM. Between the trimmed V and J ends, which lost 4 bases and 0 bases, there was a span of 3 bases. CDR3 in DNA: TGTGCCAGCAGTTCGGTGAACACTGAAGCTTTCTTT. The encoded protein is CASSSVNTEAFF.

The genes are TRBV9 and TRBJ2-3; maybe TRBD1 (5 bases). The germline V gene encodes CDR1 SGDLS and CDR2 YYNGEE. Trimming left V 1 base short and J 3 bases short, with 9 bases between. CDR3 length: 14 amino acids. CDR3 region: CASSVFRDTDTQYF. CDR3 nucleotides: TGTGCCAGCAGCGTATTCAGGGATACAGATACGCAGTATTTT.

The chain combines TRBV9 with TRBJ2-1; D uncertain. Per germline, CDR1 SGDLS and CDR2 YYNGEE. Deletions cut 0 bases from V and 1 base from J, with 8 bases between. The CDR3 has 15 amino acids. The CDR3: CASSVDRRSYNEQFF. CDR3 DNA sequence: TGTGCCAGCAGCGTAGATCGTAGGTCCTACAATGAGCAGTTCTTC.

The V gene is TRBV7-2, the J gene TRBJ1-2; D remains unclear. Deletions cut 1 base from V and 7 bases from J, with 10 bases between. The CDR3 has 13 amino acids. Looked up from germline, CDR1 is SGHTA and CDR2 is FQGNSA. CDR3 in amino acids: CASSLVSDAGYTF. The DNA for the CDR3 is TGTGCCAGCAGCTTAGTTTCAGATGCTGGCTACACCTTC.

The V call is TRBV4-2, the J call TRBJ1-4; D perhaps matches TRBD1 (6 bases). Germline V CDR1 and CDR2: LGHNA, YNFKEQ. The length of the CDR3 is 16 residues. With 1 base removed from V and 1 base from J, the gap between germline ends came to 10 bases. CDR3: CASSQGQGRTNEKLFF. DNA of the CDR3: TGTGCCAGCAGCCAAGGGCAGGGGAGAACTAATGAAAAACTGTTTTTT.

This clone was observed a single time. V usage is TRBV27 and J usage is TRBJ2-2; D not certain. V shed 2 bases and J shed 5 bases, with 12 bases lying between them. The CDR3 totals 15 residues. In germline, CDR1 is MNHEY, CDR2 SMNVEV (reference sequence). The CDR3 sequence is CASSLLSVGTGELFF. CDR3 nucleotide sequence: TGTGCCAGCAGTTTACTCTCGGTAGGAACCGGGGAGCTGTTTTTT.

The V call is TRBV27, the J call TRBJ1-6, with D maybe TRBD1 (6 bases). CDR3 length: 13 amino acids. Trimming stripped 4 bases from V and 10 bases from J, with 11 bases between. Germline values: CDR1 MNHEY, CDR2 SMNVEV (reference sequence). In DNA form, the CDR3 reads TGTGCCAGCAGTTCCTCAGGGGACTCACCCCTCCACTTT. Amino acids: CASSSSGDSPLHF.

This clone was detected once. The rearrangement uses TRBV24-1 and TRBJ2-7, with D maybe TRBD2 (5 bases). Looked up from germline, CDR1 is KGHDR and CDR2 is SFDVKD. The CDR3 consists of 13 residues. Trimming removed 6 bases at V and 6 bases at J, with 14 bases between. The DNA for the CDR3 is TGTGCCACCAGTATGGGAGACCGGGGCGAGCAGTACTTC. This codes for CATSMGDRGEQYF.

The chain is built from TRBV6-5 and TRBJ2-5; 7 bases line up with TRBD1. The CDR3 sequence is 15 residues long. CDR1 is MNHEY, CDR2 SVGAGI, per germline. V dropped 5 bases and J dropped 4; count of bases not matched to a gene: 10. CDR3 amino acids: CASSPPGTVIETQYF. CDR3 DNA sequence: TGTGCCAGCAGTCCCCCCGGGACAGTAATAGAGACCCAGTACTTC.

This clone was seen more than once but under ten times. V is TRBV7-8 and J is TRBJ2-5; D unclear. V lost 2 bases and J 1 base, leaving 11 bases between the germline ends. There are 15 residues in the CDR3. Per the germline V gene, CDR1 is SGHVS and CDR2 is FQNEAQ. CDR3 DNA sequence: TGTGCCAGCAGCTTAAACCCGGCAGCCCAAGAGACCCAGTACTTC. As protein: CASSLNPAAQETQYF.